This entry describes one TCR beta chain. Antigen: not known. This sample was included in a study of OX40 agonist ivuxolimab in advanced cancers. Study background: Dosing consisted of intravenous ivuxolimab at 0.01 to 10 mg/kg every 2 weeks. Study-wide points: Normalized expansion of T-cell clones was also low for some nonresponders.

The CDR3 totals 14 residues. V lost 6 bases, J lost 3 bases, and 12 bases lay in between. CDR1 is SNHLY and CDR2 is FYNNEI in the germline V gene. Sequencing used immunoSEQ multiplex PCR; TCRdb keeps in-frame clones, though not all of them. The data hold fewer than 70,000 clones, with 70% to 90% observed a single time. V and J are TRBV2 and TRBJ1-5; TRBD1 might be the D (5 bases). The sequence was collected from an adult with an advanced solid tumor such as melanoma, head and neck, liver or kidney cancer. The sample was CD4+ or CD8+ T cells sorted from blood, taken in a trial of the OX40 agonist ivuxolimab. Written as DNA, the CDR3 is TGTGCCAGCAGACTGGGGCTCCCCAATCAGCCCCAGCATTTT. It specifies CASRLGLPNQPQHF.